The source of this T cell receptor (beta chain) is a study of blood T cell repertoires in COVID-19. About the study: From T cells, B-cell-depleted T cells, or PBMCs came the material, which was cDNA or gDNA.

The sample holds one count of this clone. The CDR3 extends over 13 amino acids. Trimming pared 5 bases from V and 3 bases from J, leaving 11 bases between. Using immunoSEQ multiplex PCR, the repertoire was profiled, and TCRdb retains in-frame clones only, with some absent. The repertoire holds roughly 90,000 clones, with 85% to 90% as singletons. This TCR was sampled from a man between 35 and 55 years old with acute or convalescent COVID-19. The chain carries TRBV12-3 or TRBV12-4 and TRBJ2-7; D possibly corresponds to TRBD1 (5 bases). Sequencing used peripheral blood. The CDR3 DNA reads TGTGCCAGCAGTAAAGACAGATTCTACGAGCAGTACTTC. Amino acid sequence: CASSKDRFYEQYF.